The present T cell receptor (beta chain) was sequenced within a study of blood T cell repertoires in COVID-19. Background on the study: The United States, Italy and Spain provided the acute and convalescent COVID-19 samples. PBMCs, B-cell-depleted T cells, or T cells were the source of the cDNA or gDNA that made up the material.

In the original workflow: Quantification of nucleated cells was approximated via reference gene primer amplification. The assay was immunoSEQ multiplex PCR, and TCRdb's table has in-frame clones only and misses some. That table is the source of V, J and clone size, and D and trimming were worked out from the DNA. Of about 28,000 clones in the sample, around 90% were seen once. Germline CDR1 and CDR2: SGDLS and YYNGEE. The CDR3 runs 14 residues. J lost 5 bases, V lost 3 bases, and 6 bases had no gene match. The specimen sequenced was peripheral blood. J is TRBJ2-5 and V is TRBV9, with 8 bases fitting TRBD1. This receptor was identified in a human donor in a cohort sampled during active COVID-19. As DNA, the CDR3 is TGTGCCAGCAGCGCCCGCAGGGGGCTTGAGACCCAGTACTTC. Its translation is CASSARRGLETQYF.